This entry is about one TCR beta chain. Antigen: not known. Every donor was a healthy person donating bone marrow. The CDR3 spans 16 residues. In germline, CDR1 is SGHVS, CDR2 FQNEAQ. After removal of 5 bases from V and 5 bases from J, the junction contained 7 bases not matched to a gene. The sample originates from a study of cytomegalovirus exposure and HLA in healthy donors. Study conclusions and caveats: Researchers left out some V segments, among them TRBV6-2 and TRBV6-3, as indistinguishable. Over 150 TCR beta chains were listed as cytomegalovirus-associated. Most TCR sequences were uncommon, yet certain public TCRs appeared in many donors.

The PCR used 60 Vbeta and 13 Jbeta primers. Sequenced by immunoSEQ multiplex PCR; TCRdb stores in-frame clones only, minus some. Among some 180,000 clones listed, roughly 77% were seen once. Input material: PBMCs. The chain couples TRBV7-8 to TRBJ2-1, with 12 bases fitting TRBD2. The origin of this receptor is a woman between 25 and 40 years old in good health and CMV-seronegative. CDR3 coding DNA: TGTGCCAGCAGCGCGACACTAGCGGGGGGAGACAATGAGCAGTTCTTC. Residues: CASSATLAGGDNEQFF.